This T cell receptor (beta chain) came from a study of glioma-infiltrating T cells after dendritic cell vaccination. Study-wide background: At biweekly intervals, patients got three intradermal dendritic cell vaccine injections.

The primer mix had 60 V beta and 13 J beta primers. The data were produced by immunoSEQ multiplex PCR, yet TCRdb's version contains in-frame clones alone and is incomplete. The sample lists over 55,000 clones; around 81% were seen once. No glioblastoma patient carried an isocitrate dehydrogenase mutation. There are 16 residues in the CDR3. V dropped 3 bases and J dropped 2 bases, with 14 bases sitting between them. Germline V lookup: CDR1 SGHRS, CDR2 YFSETQ. The genes are TRBV5-1 and TRBJ1-4; D ambiguous. Specimen: blood, collected before dendritic cell vaccination. The origin of this receptor is a human donor with glioblastoma. The CDR3 sequence is CASSSAAGGTNEKLFF. The CDR3 region has the DNA TGCGCCAGCAGCTCGGCCGCAGGAGGGACTAATGAAAAACTGTTTTTT. The full variable domain, its missing parts supplied by reference TRBV5-1 and TRBJ1-4, is KAGVTQTPRYLIKTRGQQVTLSCSPISGHRSVSWYQQTPGQGLQFLFEYFSETQRNKGNFPGRFSGRQFSNSRSEMNVSTLELGDSALYLCASSSAAGGTNEKLFFGSGTQLSVL.